This TCR beta chain comes out of a study of T cell repertoires in cytomegalovirus infection. Study-wide background: In public TCR beta signatures, there were indications of both CMV infection and matching HLA type. General study results and limits: CMV-specific TCR beta clonotypes restricted by HLA-C were the ones dominating the ex vivo response. Frequencies of public TCR beta families were cumulated, and this identified carriers of CMV plus the relevant HLA.

The CDR3 totals 14 residues. Germline loops: CDR1 MNHEY, CDR2 SVGAGI. Losses at the gene ends were 6 bases for V and 5 bases for J; bases not matched to a gene: 5. About this clonotype itself: Its antigen is unidentified.

TCRdb called the reads again in MiXCR, with one record for every CDR3 protein. Of roughly 180,000 distinct CDR3 sequences detected, 28% appear once; the ten largest clones hold 30% to 35%. The origin of this receptor is a human donor in good health (CMV status not recorded). Some clones in this sample may be carry-over from other donors' samples. The chain carries TRBV6-5 and TRBJ1-4; 8 bases fit TRBD1. Specimen: PBMCs. The CDR3 coding sequence is TGTGCCAGCAGCTTCGACAGGGGAAATGAAAAACTGTTTTTT. This translates into CASSFDRGNEKLFF.